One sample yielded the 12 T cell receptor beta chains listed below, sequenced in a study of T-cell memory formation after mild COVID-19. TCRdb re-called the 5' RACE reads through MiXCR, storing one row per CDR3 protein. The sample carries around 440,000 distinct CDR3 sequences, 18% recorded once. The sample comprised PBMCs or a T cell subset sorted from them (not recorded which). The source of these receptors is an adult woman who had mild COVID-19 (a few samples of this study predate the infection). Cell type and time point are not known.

The CDR3 loop reads CASSELVGGEAFF. CDR3 coding DNA: TGTGCCAGCAGTGAATTGGTAGGCGGTGAAGCTTTCTTT. The chain recombines TRBV25-1 with TRBJ1-1, with no clear D. Germline loops: CDR1 MGHDK, CDR2 SYGVNS. This CDR3 is built from 13 residues. Trimming removed 1 base from V and 7 bases from J, with 10 bases in between.

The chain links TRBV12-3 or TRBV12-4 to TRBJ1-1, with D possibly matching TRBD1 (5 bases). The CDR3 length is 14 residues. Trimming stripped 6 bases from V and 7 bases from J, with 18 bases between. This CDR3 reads CASRSDISSREAFF. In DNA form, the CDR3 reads TGTGCCAGCAGATCGGACATCTCCTCCCGTGAAGCTTTCTTT.

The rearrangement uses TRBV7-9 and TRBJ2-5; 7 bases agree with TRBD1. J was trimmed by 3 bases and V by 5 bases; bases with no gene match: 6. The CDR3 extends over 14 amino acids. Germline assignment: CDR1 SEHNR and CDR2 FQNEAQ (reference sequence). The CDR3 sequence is CASSTTDRKETQYF. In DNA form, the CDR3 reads TGTGCCAGCAGCACCACGGACAGGAAAGAGACCCAGTACTTC.

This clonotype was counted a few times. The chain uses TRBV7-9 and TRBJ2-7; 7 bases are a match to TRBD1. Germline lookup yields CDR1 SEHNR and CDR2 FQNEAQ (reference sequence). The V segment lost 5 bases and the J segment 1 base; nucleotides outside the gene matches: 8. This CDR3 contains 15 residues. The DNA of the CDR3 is TGTGCCAGCAGCCCATCAGACAGGGCTTCCTACGAGCAGTACTTC. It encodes CASSPSDRASYEQYF.

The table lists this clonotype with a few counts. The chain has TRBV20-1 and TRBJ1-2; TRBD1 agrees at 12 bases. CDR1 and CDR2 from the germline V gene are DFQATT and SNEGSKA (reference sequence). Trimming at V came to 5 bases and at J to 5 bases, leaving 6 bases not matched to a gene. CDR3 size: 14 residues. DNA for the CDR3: TGCAGTGCTCAGGGACAGGGGGCCTCTTATGGCTACACCTTC. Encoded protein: CSAQGQGASYGYTF.

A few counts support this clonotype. For the CDR3, the DNA is TGTGCCAGCAGCCCCTACGGAGGCGGGGAGCTGTTTTTT. The encoded protein is CASSPYGGGELFF. The rearrangement links TRBV7-9 to TRBJ2-2, with D perhaps TRBD2 (5 bases). The CDR3 extends over 13 amino acids. Trimming took off 5 bases at V and 7 bases at J, with 11 bases between the two ends. Looked up from germline, CDR1 is SEHNR and CDR2 is FQNEAQ (reference sequence). Filled out from reference TRBV7-9 and TRBJ2-2, the complete variable domain reads DTGVSQNPRHKITKRGQNVTFRCDPISEHNRLYWYRQTLGQGPEFLTYFQNEAQLEKSRLLSDRFSAERPKGSFSTLEIQRTEQGDSAMYLCASSPYGGGELFFGEGSRLTVL.

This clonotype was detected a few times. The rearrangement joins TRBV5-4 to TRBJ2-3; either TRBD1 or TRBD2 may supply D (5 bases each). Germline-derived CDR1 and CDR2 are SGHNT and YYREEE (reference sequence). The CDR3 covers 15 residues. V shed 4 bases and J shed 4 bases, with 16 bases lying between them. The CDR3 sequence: CASSVQDLWADTQYF. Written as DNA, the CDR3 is TGTGCCAGCAGCGTACAGGACTTATGGGCAGATACGCAGTATTTT.

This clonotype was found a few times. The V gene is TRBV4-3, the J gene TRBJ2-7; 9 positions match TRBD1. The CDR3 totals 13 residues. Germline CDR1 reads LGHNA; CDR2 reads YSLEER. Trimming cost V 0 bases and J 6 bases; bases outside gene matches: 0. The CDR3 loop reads CASSQETGGEQYF. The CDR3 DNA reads TGCGCCAGCAGCCAAGAGACAGGGGGCGAGCAGTACTTC.

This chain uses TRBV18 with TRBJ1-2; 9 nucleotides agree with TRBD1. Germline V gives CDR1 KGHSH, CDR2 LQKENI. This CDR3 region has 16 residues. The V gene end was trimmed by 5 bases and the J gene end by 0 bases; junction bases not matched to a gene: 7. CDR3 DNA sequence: TGTGCCAGCTCATCCGGGACAGGGAAAGCTAACTATGGCTACACCTTC. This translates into CASSSGTGKANYGYTF.

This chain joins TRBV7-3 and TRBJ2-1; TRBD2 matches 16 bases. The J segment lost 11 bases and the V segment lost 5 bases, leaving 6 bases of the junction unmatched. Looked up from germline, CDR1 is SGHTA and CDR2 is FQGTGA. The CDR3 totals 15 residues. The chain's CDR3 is CASSTGLAGGQKQFF. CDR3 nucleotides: TGTGCCAGCAGCACGGGACTAGCGGGGGGGCAAAAGCAGTTCTTC.

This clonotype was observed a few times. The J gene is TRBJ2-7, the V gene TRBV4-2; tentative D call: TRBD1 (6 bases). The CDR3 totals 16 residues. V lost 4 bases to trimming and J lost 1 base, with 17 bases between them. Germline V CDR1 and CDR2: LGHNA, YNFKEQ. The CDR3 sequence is CASSRSEGDPSYEQYF. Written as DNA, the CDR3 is TGTGCCAGCAGCCGTTCCGAGGGGGATCCATCCTACGAGCAGTACTTC.

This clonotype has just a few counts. Here the CDR3 DNA reads TGCAGCGGGGACATGGGGAGTGGCATTCAGTACTTC. Its translation: CSGDMGSGIQYF. The J gene is TRBJ2-4, the V gene TRBV29-1; perhaps TRBD1 as D (6 bases). CDR3 length: 12 amino acids. Germline loops: CDR1 SQVTM, CDR2 ANQGSEA. The V gene lost 7 bases and the J gene lost 9 bases, with 16 bases spanning the gap.